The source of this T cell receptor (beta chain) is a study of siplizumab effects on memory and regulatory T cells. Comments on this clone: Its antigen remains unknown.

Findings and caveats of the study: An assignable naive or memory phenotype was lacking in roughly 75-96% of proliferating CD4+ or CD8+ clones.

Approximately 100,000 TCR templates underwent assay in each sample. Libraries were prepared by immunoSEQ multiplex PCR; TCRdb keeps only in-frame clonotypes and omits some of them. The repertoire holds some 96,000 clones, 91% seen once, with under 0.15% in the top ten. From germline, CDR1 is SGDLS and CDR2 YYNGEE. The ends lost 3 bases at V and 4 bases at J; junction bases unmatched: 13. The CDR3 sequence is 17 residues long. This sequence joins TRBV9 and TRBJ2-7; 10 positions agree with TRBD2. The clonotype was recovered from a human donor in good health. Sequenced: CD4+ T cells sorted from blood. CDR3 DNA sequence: TGTGCCAGCAGCGCCCCGTCCAGCGGGGGGGCCTTTTACGAGCAGTACTTC. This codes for CASSAPSSGGAFYEQYF.